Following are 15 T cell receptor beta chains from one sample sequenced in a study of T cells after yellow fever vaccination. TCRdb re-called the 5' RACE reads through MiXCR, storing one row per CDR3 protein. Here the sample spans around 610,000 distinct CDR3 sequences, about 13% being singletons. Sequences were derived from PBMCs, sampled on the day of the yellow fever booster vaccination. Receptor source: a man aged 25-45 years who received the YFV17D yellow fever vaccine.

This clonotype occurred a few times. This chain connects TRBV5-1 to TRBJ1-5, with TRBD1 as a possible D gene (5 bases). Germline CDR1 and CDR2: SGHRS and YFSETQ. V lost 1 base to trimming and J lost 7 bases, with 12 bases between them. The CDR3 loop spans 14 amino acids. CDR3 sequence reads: CASSLTAGGQPQHF. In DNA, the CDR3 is TGCGCCAGCAGCTTGACGGCCGGGGGGCAGCCCCAGCATTTT.

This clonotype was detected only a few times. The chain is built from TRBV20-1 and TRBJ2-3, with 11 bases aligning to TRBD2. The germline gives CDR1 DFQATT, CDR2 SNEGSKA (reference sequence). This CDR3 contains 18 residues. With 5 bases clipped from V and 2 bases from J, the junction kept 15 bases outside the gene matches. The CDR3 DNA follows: TGCAGTGCTGAAACGCCGGGACTAGCGGACTTAGCCACAGATACGCAGTATTTT. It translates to CSAETPGLADLATDTQYF.

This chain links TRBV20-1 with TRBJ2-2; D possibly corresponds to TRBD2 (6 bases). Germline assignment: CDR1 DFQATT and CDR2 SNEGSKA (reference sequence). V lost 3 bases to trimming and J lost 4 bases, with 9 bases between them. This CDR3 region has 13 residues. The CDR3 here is CSASRDFTGELFF. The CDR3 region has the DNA TGCAGTGCTAGCCGGGACTTCACCGGGGAGCTGTTTTTT.

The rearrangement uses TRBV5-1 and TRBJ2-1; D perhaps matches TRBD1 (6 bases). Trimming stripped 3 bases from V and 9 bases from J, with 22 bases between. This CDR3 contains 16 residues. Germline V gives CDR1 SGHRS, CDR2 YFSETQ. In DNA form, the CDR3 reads TGCGCCAGCAGCTCACAGGCGGTAGGGCTAGGGGGTGAGCAGTTCTTC. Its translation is CASSSQAVGLGGEQFF.

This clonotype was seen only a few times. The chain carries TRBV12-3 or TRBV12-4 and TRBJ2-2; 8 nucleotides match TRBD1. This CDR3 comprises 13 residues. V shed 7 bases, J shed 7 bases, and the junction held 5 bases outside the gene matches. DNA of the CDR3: TGTGCCAGCACAGGGGGCTGGGGCGGGGAGCTGTTTTTT. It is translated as CASTGGWGGELFF.

This CDR3 reads CASSLSSRPLGSNEQFF. CDR3 nucleotide sequence: TGTGCCAGCAGTTTATCGTCCAGACCCCTGGGCTCGAATGAGCAGTTCTTC. V gene TRBV27 combines with J gene TRBJ2-1, with D hard to call. V lost 0 bases and J lost 7, with 19 bases in between. The CDR3 is 17 residues long. The germline V gene encodes CDR1 MNHEY and CDR2 SMNVEV (reference sequence).

Here the CDR3 DNA reads TGTGCCACACAACCGGGGACAGGAGGTTTGGGCTACACCTTC. Translated: CATQPGTGGLGYTF. The rearrangement joins TRBV15 to TRBJ1-2; 8 bases match TRBD1. CDR3 size: 14 residues. V shed 9 bases, J shed 8 bases, and the junction held 14 bases outside the gene matches. The germline CDR1 and CDR2 sequences are LNHNV and YYDKDF (reference sequence).

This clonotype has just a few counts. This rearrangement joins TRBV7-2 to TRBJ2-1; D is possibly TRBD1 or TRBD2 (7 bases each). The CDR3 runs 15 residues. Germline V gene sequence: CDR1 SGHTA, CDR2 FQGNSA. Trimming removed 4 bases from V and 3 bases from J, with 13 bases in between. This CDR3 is CASSSGGALYNEQFF. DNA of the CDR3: TGTGCCAGCAGCTCAGGGGGGGCCCTCTACAATGAGCAGTTCTTC.

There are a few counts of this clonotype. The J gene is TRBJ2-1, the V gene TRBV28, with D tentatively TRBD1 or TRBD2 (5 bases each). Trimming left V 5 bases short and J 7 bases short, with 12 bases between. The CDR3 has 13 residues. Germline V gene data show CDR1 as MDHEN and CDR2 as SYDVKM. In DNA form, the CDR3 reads TGTGCCAGCAGTCCCCTAGGGGAGAATGAGCAGTTCTTC. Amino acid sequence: CASSPLGENEQFF.

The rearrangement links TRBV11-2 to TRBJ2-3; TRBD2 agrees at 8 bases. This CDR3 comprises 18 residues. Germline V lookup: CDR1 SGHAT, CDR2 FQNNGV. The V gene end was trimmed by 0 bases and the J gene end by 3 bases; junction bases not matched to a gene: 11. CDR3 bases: TGTGCCAGCAGCTTAGACCTAAGCGGGAGAGGTCTAACAGATACGCAGTATTTT. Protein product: CASSLDLSGRGLTDTQYF.

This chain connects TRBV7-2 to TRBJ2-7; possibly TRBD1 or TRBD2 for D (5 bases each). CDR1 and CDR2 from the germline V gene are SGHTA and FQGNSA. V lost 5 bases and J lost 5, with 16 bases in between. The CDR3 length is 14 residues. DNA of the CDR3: TGTGCCAGCAGCCCGGAAACCGGGGCCCACGAGCAGTACTTC. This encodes CASSPETGAHEQYF.

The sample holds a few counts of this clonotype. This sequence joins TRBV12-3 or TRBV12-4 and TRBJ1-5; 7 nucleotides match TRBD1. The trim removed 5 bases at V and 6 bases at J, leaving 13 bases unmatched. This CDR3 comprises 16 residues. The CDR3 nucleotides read TGTGCCAGCAGTCCGCTGGACAGGCATGGCGGTCAGCCCCAGCATTTT. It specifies CASSPLDRHGGQPQHF.

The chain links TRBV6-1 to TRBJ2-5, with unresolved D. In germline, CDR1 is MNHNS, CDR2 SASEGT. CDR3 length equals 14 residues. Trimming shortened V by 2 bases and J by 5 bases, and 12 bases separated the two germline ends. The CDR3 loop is CASSEIASWETQYF. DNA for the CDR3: TGTGCCAGCAGTGAAATTGCGTCTTGGGAGACCCAGTACTTC.

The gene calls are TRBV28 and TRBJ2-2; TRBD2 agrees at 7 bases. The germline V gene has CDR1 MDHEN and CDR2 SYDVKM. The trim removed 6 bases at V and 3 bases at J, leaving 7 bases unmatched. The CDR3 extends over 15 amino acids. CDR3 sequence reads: CASRPGLQDTGELFF. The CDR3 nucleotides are TGTGCCAGCAGACCGGGACTACAAGACACCGGGGAGCTGTTTTTT.

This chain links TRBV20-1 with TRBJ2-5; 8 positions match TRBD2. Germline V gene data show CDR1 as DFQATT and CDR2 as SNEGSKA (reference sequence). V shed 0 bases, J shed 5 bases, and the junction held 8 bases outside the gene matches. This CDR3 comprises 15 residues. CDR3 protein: CSARDGTSPRETQYF. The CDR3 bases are TGCAGTGCTAGAGATGGGACTAGTCCTCGGGAGACCCAGTACTTC.